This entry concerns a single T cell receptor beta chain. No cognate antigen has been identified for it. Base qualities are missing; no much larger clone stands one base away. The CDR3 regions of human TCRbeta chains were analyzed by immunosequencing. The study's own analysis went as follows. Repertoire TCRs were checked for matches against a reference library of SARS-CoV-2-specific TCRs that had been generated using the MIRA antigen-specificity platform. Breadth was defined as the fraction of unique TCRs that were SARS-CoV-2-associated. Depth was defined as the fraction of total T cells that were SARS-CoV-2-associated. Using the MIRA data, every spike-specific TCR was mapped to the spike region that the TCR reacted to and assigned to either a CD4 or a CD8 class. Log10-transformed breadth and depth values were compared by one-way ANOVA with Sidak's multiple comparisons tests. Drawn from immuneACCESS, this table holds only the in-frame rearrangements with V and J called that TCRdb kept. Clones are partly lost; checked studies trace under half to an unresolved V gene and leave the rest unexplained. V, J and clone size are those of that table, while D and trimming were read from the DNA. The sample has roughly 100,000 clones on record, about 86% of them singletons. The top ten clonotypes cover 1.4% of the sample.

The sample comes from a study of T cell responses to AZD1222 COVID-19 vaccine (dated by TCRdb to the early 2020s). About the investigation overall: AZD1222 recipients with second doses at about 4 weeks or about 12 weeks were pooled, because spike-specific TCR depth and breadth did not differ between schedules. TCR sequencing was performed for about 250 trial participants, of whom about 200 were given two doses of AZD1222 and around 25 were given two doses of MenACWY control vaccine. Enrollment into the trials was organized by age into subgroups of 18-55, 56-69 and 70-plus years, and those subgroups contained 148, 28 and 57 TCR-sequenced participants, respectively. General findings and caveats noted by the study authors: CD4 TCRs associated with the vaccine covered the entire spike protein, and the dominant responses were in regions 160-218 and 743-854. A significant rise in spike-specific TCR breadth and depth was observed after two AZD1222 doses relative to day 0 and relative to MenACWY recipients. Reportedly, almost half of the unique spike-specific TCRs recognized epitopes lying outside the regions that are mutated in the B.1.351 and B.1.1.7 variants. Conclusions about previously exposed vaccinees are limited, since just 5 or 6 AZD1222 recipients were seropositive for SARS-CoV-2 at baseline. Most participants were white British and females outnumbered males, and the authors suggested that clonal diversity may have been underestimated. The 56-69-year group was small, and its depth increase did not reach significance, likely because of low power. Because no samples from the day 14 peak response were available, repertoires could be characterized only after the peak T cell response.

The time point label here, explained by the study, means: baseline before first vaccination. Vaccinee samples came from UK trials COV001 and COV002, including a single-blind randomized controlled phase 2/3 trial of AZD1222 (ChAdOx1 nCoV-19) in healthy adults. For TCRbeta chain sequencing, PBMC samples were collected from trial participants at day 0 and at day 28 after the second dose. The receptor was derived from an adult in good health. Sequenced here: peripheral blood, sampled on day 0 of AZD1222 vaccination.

The DNA is TGTGCCAGCAGCTTGATCGGACAGGGATACCAAGAGACCCAGTACTTC. This encodes CASSLIGQGYQETQYF. The rearrangement combines TRBV5-6 with TRBJ2-5; 8 of the junction bases match TRBD1. V is pruned by 1 base and J by 0 bases, leaving 5 bases of the junction without a gene match. Taken from the germline V gene, the CDR1 and CDR2 loops are SGHDT and YYEEEE. The CDR3 runs 16 residues from the cysteine to the phenylalanine. The entry retains the CDR3 DNA only, 48 bases that are in frame from base 1.